This T cell receptor beta chain is from a study of spatial heterogeneity in lung cancer. About the research overall: Available follow-up PBMC samples were sequenced, at a median of roughly two years post-resection.

Time point noted: blood at routine non-recurrence follow-up after resection. The library protocol tagged each TCR cDNA with a unique molecular identifier. TCRdb reanalysed the 5' RACE reads using MiXCR and keeps one entry per CDR3 protein. This sample has about 94,000 distinct CDR3 sequences, with approximately 19% found just once. V lost 4 bases, J lost 14 bases, and 22 bases lay in between. CDR3 size: 14 residues. CDR1 is LGHDT, CDR2 YNNKEL, per germline (reference sequence). The chain recombines TRBV3-1 with TRBJ2-3; possible D gene TRBD1, 5 bases. The clonotype was recovered from a male donor with early-stage non-small cell lung cancer. The sequences come from PBMCs, collected at follow-up. Here the CDR3 reads CASSPSWGADPRYF. The CDR3 DNA follows: TGTGCCAGCAGCCCCTCATGGGGCGCGGATCCCCGGTATTTT.